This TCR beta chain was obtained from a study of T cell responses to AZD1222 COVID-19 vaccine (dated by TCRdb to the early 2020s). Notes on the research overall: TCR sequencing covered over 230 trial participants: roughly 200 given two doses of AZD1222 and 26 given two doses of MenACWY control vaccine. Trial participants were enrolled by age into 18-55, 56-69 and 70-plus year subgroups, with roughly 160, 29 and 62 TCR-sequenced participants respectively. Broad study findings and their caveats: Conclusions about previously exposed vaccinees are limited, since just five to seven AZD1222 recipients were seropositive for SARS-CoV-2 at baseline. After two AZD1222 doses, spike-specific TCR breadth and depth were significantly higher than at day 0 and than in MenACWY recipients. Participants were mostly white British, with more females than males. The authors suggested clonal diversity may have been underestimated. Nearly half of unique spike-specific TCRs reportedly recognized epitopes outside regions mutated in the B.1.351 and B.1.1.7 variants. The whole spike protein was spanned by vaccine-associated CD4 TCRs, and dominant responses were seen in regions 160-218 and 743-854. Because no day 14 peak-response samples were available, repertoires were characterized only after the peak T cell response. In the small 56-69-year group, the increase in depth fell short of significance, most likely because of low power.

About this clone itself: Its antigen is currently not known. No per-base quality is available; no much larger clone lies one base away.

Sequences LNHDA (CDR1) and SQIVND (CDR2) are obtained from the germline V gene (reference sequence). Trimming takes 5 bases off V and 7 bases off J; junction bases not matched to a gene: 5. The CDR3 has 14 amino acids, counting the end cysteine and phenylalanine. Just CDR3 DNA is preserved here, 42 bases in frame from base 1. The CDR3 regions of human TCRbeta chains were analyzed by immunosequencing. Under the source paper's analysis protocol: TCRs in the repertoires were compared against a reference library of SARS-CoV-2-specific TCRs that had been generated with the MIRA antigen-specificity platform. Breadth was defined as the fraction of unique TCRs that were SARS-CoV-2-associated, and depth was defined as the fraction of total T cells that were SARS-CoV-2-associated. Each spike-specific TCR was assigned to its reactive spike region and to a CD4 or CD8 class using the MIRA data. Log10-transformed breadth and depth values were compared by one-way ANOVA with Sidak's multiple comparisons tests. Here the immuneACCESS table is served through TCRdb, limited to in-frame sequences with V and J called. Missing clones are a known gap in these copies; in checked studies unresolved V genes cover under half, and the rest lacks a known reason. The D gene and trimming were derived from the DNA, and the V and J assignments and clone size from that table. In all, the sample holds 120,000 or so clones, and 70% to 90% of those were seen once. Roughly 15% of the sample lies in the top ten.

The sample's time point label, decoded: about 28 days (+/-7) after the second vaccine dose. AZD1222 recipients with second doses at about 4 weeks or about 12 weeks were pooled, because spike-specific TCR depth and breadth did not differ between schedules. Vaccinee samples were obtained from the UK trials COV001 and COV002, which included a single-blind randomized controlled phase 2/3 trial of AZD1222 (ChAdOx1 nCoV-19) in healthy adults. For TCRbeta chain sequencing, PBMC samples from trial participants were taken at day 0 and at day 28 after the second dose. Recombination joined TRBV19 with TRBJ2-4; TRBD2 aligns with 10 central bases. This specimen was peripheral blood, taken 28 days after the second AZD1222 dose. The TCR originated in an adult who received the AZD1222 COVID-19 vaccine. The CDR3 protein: CASSASGSGNIQYF. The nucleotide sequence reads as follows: TGTGCCAGTAGTGCTAGCGGGAGCGGGAACATTCAGTACTTC.